This TCR beta chain was sequenced during a study of memory CD4+ T cells and cytomegalovirus serostatus. Looking at the study overall: This sample comes from healthy Belgian adults, under 10 CMV seropositive, approximately 25 seronegative.

V lost 0 bases and J lost 1, with 9 bases in between. This CDR3 has 15 residues. CDR1 and CDR2 from the germline V gene are LGHNA and YSLEER. Single viable CD3+CD4+CD8-CD45RO+ cells were sorted as the memory CD4+ T cells. CD4+ T cells were isolated by positive magnetic selection. Authors' processing steps: Out-of-frame sequences were removed, leaving a few million distinct TCRbeta sequences. Clones were read by immunoSEQ multiplex PCR, and TCRdb kept only the in-frame ones, dropping some. The V and J calls and clone size are taken from that table; D and trimming were inferred from the DNA. The data show roughly 49,000 clones, with 82% seen just once and roughly 0.54% held by the top ten.

The receptor's source is an adult in good health and CMV-seronegative. The rearrangement uses TRBV4-3 and TRBJ1-1; D perhaps matches TRBD1 (5 bases). The sequencing sample was made of memory CD4+ T cells from blood. CDR3 in DNA: TGCGCCAGCAGCCAAGATGCAGGGTGGAACACTGAAGCTTTCTTT. It specifies CASSQDAGWNTEAFF.